The 16 T cell receptor beta chains below all came from one sample that was sequenced in a study of T cell changes during pregnancy in multiple sclerosis. Assay: immunoSEQ multiplex PCR; the TCRdb copy retains only in-frame clones and omits some. The repertoire holds tens of thousands of clones, approximately 92% seen once, with 2.8% in the top ten. The sequenced sample was peripheral blood, obtained in the third trimester of pregnancy. The receptors originated from a female donor in good health, enrolled as a control in a pregnancy study.

The genes are TRBV2 and TRBJ2-7, with 7 nucleotides matching TRBD2. Germline assignment: CDR1 SNHLY and CDR2 FYNNEI. With V trimmed by 0 bases and J by 5 bases, 1 base remained unmatched. The CDR3 has 13 amino acids. CDR3 nucleotide sequence: TGTGCCAGCAGTGAAGCGGGGGGGAACGAGCAGTACTTC. It translates to CASSEAGGNEQYF.

This chain uses TRBV19 with TRBJ2-7; no definite D call. The germline CDR1 and CDR2 sequences are LNHDA and SQIVND (reference sequence). The V and J ends lost 3 bases and 2 bases respectively, with 11 bases between them. The CDR3 has 14 residues. The CDR3 sequence is CASSMGAGAYEQYF. CDR3 in DNA: TGTGCCAGTAGTATGGGCGCCGGTGCCTACGAGCAGTACTTC.

This chain connects TRBV14 to TRBJ1-1, with TRBD1 as a possible D gene (6 bases). The V gene lost 1 base and the J gene lost 1 base, with 13 bases spanning the gap. Looked up from germline, CDR1 is SGHDN and CDR2 is FVKESK. The CDR3 extends over 16 amino acids. The CDR3 DNA reads as TGTGCCAGCAGCCAAGTAGGGGGGGCCTGGAACACTGAAGCTTTCTTT. Amino acids: CASSQVGGAWNTEAFF. The variable domain in full, with the rest retrieved from reference TRBV14 and TRBJ1-1, is EAGVTQFPSHSVIEKGQTVTLRCDPISGHDNLYWYRRVMGKEIKFLLHFVKESKQDESGMPNNRFLAERTGGTYSTLKVQPAELEDSGVYFCASSQVGGAWNTEAFFGQGTRLTVV.

The V and J genes are TRBV7-2 and TRBJ2-2; D is possibly TRBD2 (6 bases). Germline V gives CDR1 SGHTA, CDR2 FQGNSA. The CDR3 extends over 14 amino acids. V was shortened by 4 bases and J by 5 bases, with 11 bases between the two germline ends. The chain's CDR3 is CASSWRGGTGELFF. The CDR3 DNA follows: TGTGCCAGCAGCTGGCGGGGCGGTACCGGGGAGCTGTTTTTT.

The chain is built from TRBV11-2 and TRBJ2-2; possible D gene TRBD2, 6 bases. The CDR3 spans 18 residues. Trimming cost V 0 bases and J 2 bases, with 16 bases left between them. CDR1 and CDR2 from the germline V gene are SGHAT and FQNNGV. CDR3 region: CASSLESTSGYNTGELFF. CDR3 DNA: TGTGCCAGCAGCTTAGAGTCAACGAGCGGGTATAACACCGGGGAGCTGTTTTTT.

J is TRBJ1-5 and V is TRBV28; no reliable D call. Germline CDR1 is MDHEN and CDR2 is SYDVKM. Trimming removed 5 bases from V and 8 bases from J, with 10 bases in between. The CDR3 covers 12 residues. This CDR3 is CASSLYNEPQHF. As DNA, the CDR3 is TGTGCCAGCAGTCTCTATAATGAGCCCCAGCATTTT.

CDR3 sequence (DNA): TGTGCCAGCAGCGTCCACACGGGACTAGCGGGAGTTGAGGATACGCAGTATTTT. This encodes CASSVHTGLAGVEDTQYF. The chain is built from TRBV9 and TRBJ2-3; TRBD2 matches at 14 bases. Germline-derived CDR1 and CDR2 are SGDLS and YYNGEE. The CDR3 has 18 residues. Trimming cost V 2 bases and J 6 bases; bases outside gene matches: 11. The full variable domain, in which reference TRBV9 and TRBJ2-3 provide the parts outside the CDR3, is DSGVTQTPKHLITATGQRVTLRCSPRSGDLSVYWYQQSLDQGLQFLIQYYNGEERAKGNILERFSAQQFPDLHSELNLSSLELGDSALYFCASSVHTGLAGVEDTQYFGPGTRLTVL.

V and J are TRBV28 and TRBJ1-5; tentative D call: TRBD1 (5 bases). The CDR3 loop spans 17 amino acids. Germline V gene lookup returns CDR1 MDHEN and CDR2 SYDVKM. V lost 6 bases and J 2 bases, leaving 20 bases between the germline ends. CDR3 DNA sequence: TGTGCCAGCAGATCAAGGTGGGGCACTTTGGGCAATCAGCCCCAGCATTTT. It translates to CASRSRWGTLGNQPQHF.

The chain uses TRBV7-9 and TRBJ2-7; D remains unclear. V was trimmed by 2 bases and J by 5 bases, leaving 10 bases between them. CDR1 is SEHNR and CDR2 is FQNEAQ in the germline V gene (reference sequence). CDR3 length: 13 amino acids. CDR3: CASSLSEENEQYF. The CDR3 DNA follows: TGTGCCAGCAGCTTAAGCGAGGAAAACGAGCAGTACTTC.

This chain uses TRBV9 with TRBJ1-1, with D possibly TRBD1 on 6 matching bases. The CDR3 length is 13 residues. V lost 5 bases to trimming and J lost 5 bases, with 13 bases between them. CDR1 and CDR2 (germline): SGDLS, YYNGEE. Here the CDR3 reads CASRRGIGTEAFF. In nucleotides, the CDR3 is TGTGCCAGCAGAAGGGGGATAGGAACTGAAGCTTTCTTT.

This chain links TRBV4-1 with TRBJ2-1; 7 positions agree with TRBD2. Germline V lookup: CDR1 MGHRA, CDR2 YSYEKL. The CDR3 length is 16 residues. Losses at the gene ends were 2 bases for V and 5 bases for J; bases not matched to a gene: 9. The CDR3 spells CASSQRGFTSDNEQFF. In DNA form, the CDR3 reads TGCGCCAGCAGCCAACGTGGCTTCACTAGCGACAATGAGCAGTTCTTC.

This clone was seen only once. DNA of the CDR3: TGTGCCAGCAGCCCGGGTGGGACAGGGGGTGAACCTACGGATGAAAAACTGTTTTTT. This gives the protein CASSPGGTGGEPTDEKLFF. The chain uses TRBV7-9 and TRBJ1-4; 11 bases are a match to TRBD1. The germline V gene has CDR1 SEHNR and CDR2 FQNEAQ (reference sequence). The CDR3 is 19 residues long. Trimming at V came to 5 bases and at J to 6 bases, leaving 17 bases not matched to a gene.

V usage is TRBV11-3 and J usage is TRBJ2-5; a weak D match, TRBD2 (6 bases). V was cut by 3 bases and J by 4 bases, with 9 bases left in between. Germline V gives CDR1 SGHNT, CDR2 YENEEA. The CDR3 runs 13 residues. The DNA of the CDR3 is TGTGCCAGCAGCTTTGGGGAGGCAGAGACCCAGTACTTC. It is translated as CASSFGEAETQYF. Supplemented by reference TRBV11-3 and TRBJ2-5, the full variable domain reads EAGVVQSPRYKIIEKKQPVAFWCNPISGHNTLYWYLQNLGQGPELLIRYENEEAVDDSQLPKDRFSAERLKGVDSTLKIQPAELGDSAVYLCASSFGEAETQYFGPGTRLLVL.

This chain uses TRBV18 with TRBJ1-1; no firm D call. Trimming removed 6 bases from V and 4 bases from J, with 9 bases in between. CDR3 length: 12 residues. CDR1 KGHSH and CDR2 LQKENI come from the germline V gene. The CDR3 here is CASSSRGTEAFF. DNA for the CDR3: TGTGCCAGCTCGTCCAGAGGCACTGAAGCTTTCTTT.

The gene calls are TRBV6-1 and TRBJ2-3; TRBD2 matches 7 bases. The V segment lost 4 bases and the J segment 6 bases; nucleotides outside the gene matches: 4. The CDR3 is 13 residues long. From germline, CDR1 is MNHNS and CDR2 SASEGT. Here the CDR3 reads CASSGGGFDTQYF. The CDR3 DNA sequence: TGTGCCAGCAGTGGGGGGGGGTTCGATACGCAGTATTTT.

The chain uses TRBV7-3 and TRBJ2-2; TRBD1 matches at 7 bases. This CDR3 spans 17 amino acids. The V gene's germline CDR1 is SGHTA and CDR2 FQGTGA. V was pared by 1 base and J by 4 bases, with 9 bases of the junction left unmatched. The CDR3 sequence is CASSLNVDRFSTGELFF. The CDR3 region has the DNA TGTGCCAGCAGCTTAAATGTGGACAGGTTCTCCACCGGGGAGCTGTTTTTT.